This is a list of T cell receptor beta chains from one sample in a study of blood T cell repertoires in COVID-19. The assay was immunoSEQ multiplex PCR, and TCRdb's table has in-frame clones only and misses some. The data show 250,000 to 300,000 clones, 75% to 90% seen once. Sequencing was performed on PBMCs or T cells enriched from blood (not recorded which). The receptors here all came from a woman aged 40 to 50 who had recovered from COVID-19. Each CDR3 is given with its conserved first and last residue. D genes are given only for firm matches. Some rows mark clone size as missing; the rest say once, few, many or name a class of expanded clone.

d_call j_call clone_size v_call cdr3_aa cdr3_nt
NA TRBJ2-1 NA TRBV9 CASSVGGSSSYNEQFF TGTGCCAGCAGCGTTGGGGGCTCCAGCTCCTACAATGAGCAGTTCTTC
NA TRBJ1-3 NA TRBV4-1 CASSQEIEGSGNTIYF TGCGCCAGCAGCCAAGAAATTGAGGGTTCTGGAAACACCATATATTTT
TRBD1 TRBJ2-6 NA TRBV3-1/TRBV3-2 CASSQDPGRGPGANVLTF TGTGCCAGCAGCCAAGATCCGGGCAGGGGGCCTGGGGCCAACGTCCTGACTTTC
NA TRBJ1-1 once TRBV14 CASSLSLNTEAFF TGTGCCAGCAGCCTTAGTTTGAACACTGAAGCTTTCTTT
TRBD1 TRBJ2-1 NA TRBV5-4 CASSLGQGNEQFF TGTGCCAGCAGCTTAGGACAGGGCAATGAGCAGTTCTTC
NA TRBJ1-5 NA TRBV2 CASRVSQGFSNQPQHF TGTGCCAGCAGAGTTTCACAGGGATTTAGCAATCAGCCCCAGCATTTT
TRBD2 TRBJ2-5 NA TRBV9 CASSVASGTGETQYF TGTGCCAGCAGCGTAGCTAGCGGGACTGGAGAGACCCAGTACTTC
NA TRBJ2-7 NA TRBV18 CASSSSLTENEQYF TGTGCCAGCTCATCTTCCCTGACAGAGAACGAGCAGTACTTC
TRBD1 TRBJ1-3 NA TRBV30 CAWGQGGNTIYF TGTGCCTGGGGACAGGGGGGAAACACCATATATTTT
TRBD2 TRBJ2-1 once TRBV7-9 CASSSGLAGEFEQFF TGTGCCAGCAGCTCGGGACTAGCGGGAGAGTTCGAGCAGTTCTTC
NA TRBJ2-2 NA TRBV21-1 CASSKVGQVNTGELFF TGTGCCAGCAGCAAAGTGGGCCAGGTTAACACCGGGGAGCTGTTTTTT
NA TRBJ1-5 NA TRBV7-2 CASSLGTTGGPSSNQPQHF TGTGCCAGCAGTCTAGGGACCACGGGGGGTCCTTCTAGCAATCAGCCCCAGCATTTT
NA TRBJ1-2 NA TRBV3-1/TRBV3-2 CASSQDIAYTF TGTGCCAGCAGCCAAGATATAGCCTACACCTTC
NA TRBJ1-1 NA TRBV14 CASSPSLYTEAFF TGTGCCAGCAGCCCGAGTCTTTACACTGAAGCTTTCTTT
TRBD2 TRBJ2-1 NA TRBV4-2 CASSQDSATSGGADEQFF TGTGCCAGCAGCCAAGATTCCGCCACTAGCGGGGGGGCGGATGAGCAGTTCTTC
NA TRBJ2-1 once TRBV6-2/TRBV6-3 CASSSTGSGQFF TGTGCCAGCAGCTCGACTGGGTCGGGGCAGTTCTTC
TRBD1 TRBJ2-2 NA TRBV7-6 CASSQHDRANTGELFF TGTGCCAGCAGCCAACATGACAGGGCGAACACCGGGGAGCTGTTTTTT
TRBD1 TRBJ1-1 NA TRBV18 CASSPPWGTGNTEAFF TGTGCCAGCTCACCACCGTGGGGGACAGGGAACACTGAAGCTTTCTTT
NA TRBJ2-1 NA TRBV9 CASSVGSSSYNEQFF TGTGCCAGCAGCGTAGGGAGTAGCTCCTACAATGAGCAGTTCTTC
NA TRBJ2-7 NA TRBV18 CASSPGVEQYF TGTGCCAGCTCACCGGGAGTCGAGCAGTACTTC
TRBD1 TRBJ2-1 once TRBV9 CASSSDRVEQFF TGTGCCAGCAGCTCGGACAGGGTGGAGCAGTTCTTC
NA TRBJ2-2 few TRBV9 CASSPASGGELFF TGTGCCAGCAGCCCGGCGTCAGGCGGGGAGCTGTTTTTT
NA TRBJ1-6 few TRBV6-6 CASSPLAFLSYNSPLHF TGTGCCAGCAGTCCCCTAGCCTTTCTATCCTATAATTCACCCCTCCACTTT
NA TRBJ2-7 NA TRBV19 CASTPQYASFNEQYF TGTGCCAGTACCCCACAGTATGCGTCTTTCAACGAGCAGTACTTC
TRBD1 TRBJ1-1 NA TRBV3-1/TRBV3-2 CASSQQGGNTEAFF TGTGCCAGCAGCCAACAGGGGGGGAACACTGAAGCTTTCTTT
TRBD2 TRBJ2-5 NA TRBV3-1/TRBV3-2 CASSQGSGGAAVETQYF TGTGCCAGCAGCCAAGGTAGCGGGGGGGCCGCGGTGGAGACCCAGTACTTC
NA TRBJ2-1 NA TRBV7-3 CASSLIISRPNEQFF TGTGCCAGCAGCTTAATCATTAGCCGGCCCAATGAGCAGTTCTTC
TRBD1 TRBJ2-7 NA TRBV7-9 CASSLEDRGLNF TGTGCCAGCAGCTTAGAGGACAGGGGGTTGAACTTC